This T cell receptor beta chain came from a study of neurological immune-mediated disorders. Study outcomes and limitations: When grouped phylogenetically, the repertoires of 18 of the 34 multiple sclerosis patients fell together in one related-CDR3 cluster, which is a possible signature. The most TCR clonal expansion was seen in HTLV-1-associated myelopathy, whereas the least was seen in multiple sclerosis, below the level in healthy controls. Private repertoires in all groups were suggested by the absence of shared CDR3 amino acid sequences among expanded clones across subjects.

Germline V lookup: CDR1 KGHDR, CDR2 SFDVKD. This CDR3 is 17 amino acids long. The junction had 3 bases not matched to a gene; V was cut back by 3 bases and J by 4 bases. The method for making cDNA was 5'RACE, and it used 10-nucleotide random UMIs. TCRdb redid the calling of the 5' RACE reads with MiXCR, one entry per CDR3 protein. The sample consists of around 69,000 distinct CDR3 sequences, 3.4% of them appearing once. This clonotype was found many times. Its antigen is not known. The origin of this receptor is a man in his forties with multiple sclerosis. V gene TRBV24-1 combines with J gene TRBJ2-3; TRBD2 matches at 16 bases. Sequenced material: PBMCs. The CDR3 loop reads CATSDPGTSGGADTQYF. DNA for the CDR3: TGTGCCACCAGTGATCCTGGGACTAGCGGGGGGGCAGATACGCAGTATTTT.